This T cell receptor (beta chain) was captured in a study of control samples from healthy donors and cancer patients. Trimming took off 1 base at V and 1 base at J, with 4 bases between the two ends. The CDR3 runs to 13 residues. Germline CDR1 reads MGHRA; CDR2 reads YSYEKL. The table lists this clone with a few counts. Using immunoSEQ multiplex PCR, the repertoire was profiled, and TCRdb retains in-frame clones only, with some absent. The sample contains about 130,000 clones, less than 95% of which appear only once. The sequence was collected from a man aged 25-45 years in good health. The rearrangement uses TRBV4-1 and TRBJ1-2; D gene unclear. Sequenced input: blood. CDR3: CASSQASNYGYTF. For the CDR3, the DNA is TGCGCCAGCAGCCAAGCAAGTAACTATGGCTACACCTTC.